The T cell receptor (beta chain) under discussion was sequenced for a study of neurological immune-mediated disorders. V gave up 0 bases and J gave up 6 bases, with 8 bases separating them. The CDR3 is 14 amino acids. CDR1 ENHRY and CDR2 SYGVKD come from the germline V gene. This clonotype was detected ten times or more. A single record per CDR3 protein comes from TCRdb applying MiXCR to the 5' RACE reads. Of 50,000 to 60,000 distinct CDR3 sequences in the sample, 2% to 2.5% were seen once. The TCR comes from a man aged 50 or older with multiple sclerosis. The specimen sequenced was PBMCs. The chain recombines TRBV10-3 with TRBJ2-2, with D perhaps TRBD1 (6 bases). CDR3 bases: TGTGCCATCAGTGAGTCCGCAGGGGCCGGGGAGCTGTTTTTT. Amino acid sequence: CAISESAGAGELFF.